Included here is one T cell receptor beta chain sequence, with context. Its antigen is unidentified. This entry belongs to a study of blood T cells in healthy people across ages. Study-wide results and caveats: The study found TCR beta diversity correlated strongly with naive T cell percentage.

Sample-barcoded 5' priming and a J-beta primer mix drove a second PCR of about 6 to 12 cycles. The yield of each sample was at least 2.5 million CDR3-containing paired-end reads. TCRdb reprocessed the 5' RACE reads via MiXCR and lists one record per CDR3 protein. Of some 880,000 distinct CDR3 sequences in the sample, roughly 40% were seen once. Germline V CDR1 and CDR2: LGHNA, YNFKEQ. V gave up 0 bases and J gave up 11 bases; unmatched junction bases: 12. The CDR3 covers 15 residues. The receptor was derived from a man aged 18 to 35 in good health. V and J are TRBV4-2 and TRBJ2-5; TRBD1 matches at 7 bases. The sequenced material came from blood. The CDR3 sequence is CASSQEGDRNNEQYF. The CDR3 nucleotides read TGTGCCAGCAGCCAAGAAGGGGACAGAAACAATGAGCAGTACTTC.